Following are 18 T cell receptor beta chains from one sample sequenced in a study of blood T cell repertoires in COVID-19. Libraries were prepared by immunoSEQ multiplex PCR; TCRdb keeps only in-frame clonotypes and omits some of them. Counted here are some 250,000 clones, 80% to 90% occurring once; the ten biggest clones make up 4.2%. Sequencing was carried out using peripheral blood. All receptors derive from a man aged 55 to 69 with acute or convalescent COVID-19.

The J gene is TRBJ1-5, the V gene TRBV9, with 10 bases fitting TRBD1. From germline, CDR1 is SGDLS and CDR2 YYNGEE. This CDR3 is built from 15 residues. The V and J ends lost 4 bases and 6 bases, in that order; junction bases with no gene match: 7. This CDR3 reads CASSPGQGVGQPQHF. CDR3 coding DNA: TGTGCCAGCAGCCCAGGACAGGGGGTGGGTCAGCCCCAGCATTTT.

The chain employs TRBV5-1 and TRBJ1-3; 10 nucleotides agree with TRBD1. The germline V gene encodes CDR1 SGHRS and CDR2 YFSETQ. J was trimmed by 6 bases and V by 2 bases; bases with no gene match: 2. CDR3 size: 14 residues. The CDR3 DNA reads TGCGCCAGCAGCTTACGACAGGGGGCAAACACCATATATTTT. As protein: CASSLRQGANTIYF.

In DNA form, the CDR3 reads TGCAGCTACACGGGGGATTACGAGCAGTACTTC. Protein: CSYTGDYEQYF. The chain couples TRBV29-1 to TRBJ2-7; a possible D gene is TRBD2 (6 bases). This CDR3 is 11 amino acids long. The V gene's germline CDR1 is SQVTM and CDR2 ANQGSEA. Trimming cost V 8 bases and J 4 bases, with 12 bases left between them.

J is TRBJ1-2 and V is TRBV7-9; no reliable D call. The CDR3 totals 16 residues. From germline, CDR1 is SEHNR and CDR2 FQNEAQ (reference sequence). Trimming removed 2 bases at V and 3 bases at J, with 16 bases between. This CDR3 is CASSLWYRRADYGYTF. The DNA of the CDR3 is TGTGCCAGCAGCTTATGGTATAGGCGGGCAGACTATGGCTACACCTTC.

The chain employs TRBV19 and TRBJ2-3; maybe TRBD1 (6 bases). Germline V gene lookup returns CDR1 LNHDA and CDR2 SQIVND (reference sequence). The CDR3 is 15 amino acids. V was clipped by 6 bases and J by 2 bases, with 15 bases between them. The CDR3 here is CASSTEDSITDTQYF. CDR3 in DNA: TGTGCCAGTAGCACCGAGGACAGTATCACAGATACGCAGTATTTT.

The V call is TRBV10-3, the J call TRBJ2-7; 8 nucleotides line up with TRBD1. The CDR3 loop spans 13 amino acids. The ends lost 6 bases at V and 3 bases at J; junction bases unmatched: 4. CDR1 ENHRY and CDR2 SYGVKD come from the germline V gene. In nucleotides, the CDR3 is TGTGCCATCAGGGGACAGGTGGGCTACGAGCAGTACTTC. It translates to CAIRGQVGYEQYF.

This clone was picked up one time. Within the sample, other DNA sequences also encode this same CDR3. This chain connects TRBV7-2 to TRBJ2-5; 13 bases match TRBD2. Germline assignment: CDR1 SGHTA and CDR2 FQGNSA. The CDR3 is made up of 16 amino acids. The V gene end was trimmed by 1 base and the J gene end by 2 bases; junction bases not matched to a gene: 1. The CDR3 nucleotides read TGTGCCAGCAGCTTAGGACTAGCGGGGGGACAAGAGACCCAGTACTTC. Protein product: CASSLGLAGGQETQYF.

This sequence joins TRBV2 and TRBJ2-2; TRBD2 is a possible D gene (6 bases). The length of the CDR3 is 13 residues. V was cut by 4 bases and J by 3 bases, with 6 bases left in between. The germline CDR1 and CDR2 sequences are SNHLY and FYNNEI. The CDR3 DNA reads TGTGCCAGCAGTGGGGGGGACACCGGGGAGCTGTTTTTT. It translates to CASSGGDTGELFF.

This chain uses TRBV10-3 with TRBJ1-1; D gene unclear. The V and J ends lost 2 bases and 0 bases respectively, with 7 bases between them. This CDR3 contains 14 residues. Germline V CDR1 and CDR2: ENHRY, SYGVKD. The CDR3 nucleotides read TGTGCCATCAGTGAGGAGGTGATGAACACTGAAGCTTTCTTT. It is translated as CAISEEVMNTEAFF.

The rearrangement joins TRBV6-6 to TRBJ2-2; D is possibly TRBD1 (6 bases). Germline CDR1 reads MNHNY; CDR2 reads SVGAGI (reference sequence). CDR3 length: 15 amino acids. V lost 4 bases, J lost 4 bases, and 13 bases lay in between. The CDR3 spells CASSSYTGSTGELFF. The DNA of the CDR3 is TGTGCCAGCAGTTCTTATACAGGGTCCACCGGGGAGCTGTTTTTT.

The CDR3 here is CASSAGLAGGRRMEQFF. In DNA form, the CDR3 reads TGTGCCAGCAGCGCCGGACTAGCGGGGGGGCGACGGATGGAGCAGTTCTTC. The rearrangement joins TRBV7-6 to TRBJ2-1, with TRBD2 identical over 15 bases. The CDR3 length is 17 residues. V trimming: 5 bases; J trimming: 10 bases; junction bases outside the gene matches: 12. Germline loops: CDR1 SGHVS, CDR2 FNYEAQ.

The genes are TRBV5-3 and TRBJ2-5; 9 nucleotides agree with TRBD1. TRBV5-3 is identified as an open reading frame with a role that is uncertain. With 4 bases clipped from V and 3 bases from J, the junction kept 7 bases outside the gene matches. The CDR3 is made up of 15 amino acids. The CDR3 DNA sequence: TGTGCCAGAAGCCAGACAGGGGGAATGGAAGAGACCCAGTACTTC. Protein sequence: CARSQTGGMEETQYF.

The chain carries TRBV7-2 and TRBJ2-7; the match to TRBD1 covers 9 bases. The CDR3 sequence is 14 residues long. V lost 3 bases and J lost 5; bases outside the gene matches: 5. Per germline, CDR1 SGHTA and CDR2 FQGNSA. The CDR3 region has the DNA TGTGCCAGCAGCTTGGACAGGGGAGCCAACGAGCAGTACTTC. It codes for CASSLDRGANEQYF.

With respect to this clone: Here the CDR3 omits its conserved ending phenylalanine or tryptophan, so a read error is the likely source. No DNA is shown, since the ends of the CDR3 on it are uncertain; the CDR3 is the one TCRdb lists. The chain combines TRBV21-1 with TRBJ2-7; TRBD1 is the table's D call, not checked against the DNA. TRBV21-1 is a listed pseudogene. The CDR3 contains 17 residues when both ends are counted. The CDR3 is CASYSGPSSTPYEQYLS.

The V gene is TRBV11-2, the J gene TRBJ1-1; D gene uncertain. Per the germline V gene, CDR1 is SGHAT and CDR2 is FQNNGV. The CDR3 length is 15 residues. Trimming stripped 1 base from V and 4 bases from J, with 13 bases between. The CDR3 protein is CASSLGAALGTEAFF. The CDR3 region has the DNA TGTGCCAGCAGCTTAGGGGCTGCCTTGGGCACTGAAGCTTTCTTT. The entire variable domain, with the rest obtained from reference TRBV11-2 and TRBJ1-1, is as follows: EAGVAQSPRYKIIEKRQSVAFWCNPISGHATLYWYQQILGQGPKLLIQFQNNGVVDDSQLPKDRFSAERLKGVDSTLKIQPAKLEDSAVYLCASSLGAALGTEAFFGQGTRLTVV.

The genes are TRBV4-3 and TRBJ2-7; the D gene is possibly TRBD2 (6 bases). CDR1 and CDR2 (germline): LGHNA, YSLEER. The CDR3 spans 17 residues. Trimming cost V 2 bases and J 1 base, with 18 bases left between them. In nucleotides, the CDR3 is TGCGCCAGCAGCCAATCGACTAGTGACACTCGGTCCTACGAGCAGTACTTC. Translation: CASSQSTSDTRSYEQYF.

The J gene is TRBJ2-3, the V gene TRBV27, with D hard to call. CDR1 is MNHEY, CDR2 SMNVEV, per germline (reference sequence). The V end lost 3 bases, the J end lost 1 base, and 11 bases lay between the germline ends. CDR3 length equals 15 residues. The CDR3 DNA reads TGTGCCAGCAGTTTCGGAACAGAAGGCACAGATACGCAGTATTTT. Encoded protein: CASSFGTEGTDTQYF.

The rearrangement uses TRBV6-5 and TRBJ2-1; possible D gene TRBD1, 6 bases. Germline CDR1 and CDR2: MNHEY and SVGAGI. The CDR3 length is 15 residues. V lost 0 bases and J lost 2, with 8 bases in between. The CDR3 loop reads CASSYSGDTYNEQFF. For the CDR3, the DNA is TGTGCCAGCAGTTACTCTGGGGACACCTACAATGAGCAGTTCTTC.